A single T cell receptor (beta chain) is shown here with its context. The CDR3 spans 14 residues. V shed 4 bases and J shed 2 bases, with 10 bases lying between them. The germline V gene encodes CDR1 SGDLS and CDR2 YYNGEE. These data originate in a study of blood T cell repertoires in COVID-19. The table came from immunoSEQ multiplex PCR; TCRdb's copy has only in-frame clones and leaves some out. The sample lists over 250,000 clones, 88% occurring once. The chain recombines TRBV9 with TRBJ1-5, with D maybe TRBD1 (5 bases). The sequencing sample was made of peripheral blood. The receptor was derived from a woman between 40 and 50 years old who had recovered from COVID-19. CDR3 coding DNA: TGTGCCAGCAGCCCCGGGGGGGGCAATCAGCCCCAGCATTTT. Encoded protein: CASSPGGGNQPQHF.